A single T cell receptor beta chain is shown here with its context. Its cognate antigen has yet to be identified. Base qualities are missing; no much larger clone stands one base away. This sample was included in a study of spatial heterogeneity in lung cancer (dated by TCRdb to the late 2010s). A note on the overall study: Beta-chain transcripts were consistently detected in greater numbers than alpha-chain transcripts, which likely reflects a higher abundance of beta-chain transcripts. At surgery, over 200 tumor regions, fewer than 85 matched nontumor lung samples and more than 50 PBMC samples were TCR-sequenced for both alpha and beta chains. TCR alpha and beta repertoires were quantitatively compared across multiple tumor regions, matched nontumor lung and blood in non-small cell lung cancer. In the raw uncorrected reads, each unique combination of TCR and UMI appeared more than ten times on average. Nonsynonymous mutation counts, determined by whole-exome sequencing of tumor tissue, were related to features of the TCR repertoire.

General study outcomes and caveats: Confirming at a functional level the hypothesis that regional TCRs recognize regional mutations was considered to require additional single-cell paired TCR alpha and beta sequencing.

The library was prepared using 5' RACE. TCRdb records NextSeq 500 as the sequencer. To allow correction of PCR and sequencing errors, the TCR library protocol tagged every TCR cDNA molecule with a unique molecular identifier. In the source study's methods: TCR identification, UMI-based error correction and CDR3 extraction were all carried out with Decombinator tools. Expanded TCRs were defined as those above a frequency of 2 per 1,000, corresponding to the top 1% of the tumor frequency distribution. Renyi diversity was calculated using the R vegan package after each repertoire was subsampled 100 times to 5,000 TCRs. CDR3 similarity networks were constructed using string-kernel similarity of amino acid triplets, with links drawn between CDR3s whose pairwise similarity was above 0.82. Using fastp at Q25 and MiXCR, TCRdb reprocessed the public reads and kept productive beta chains. Identical CDR3 protein sequences are pooled into one entry, listed with their most common genes and DNA. The V and J calls, along with clone size, are taken from TCRdb and not from the paper's own processing. Within this sample are 12,000 or so distinct CDR3 sequences, with 6.2% of them counted one time only. The biggest ten clones account for 10% of the sample.

Reading the germline V gene (reference sequence) gives CDR1 GTSNPN and CDR2 SVGIG. Including the terminal cysteine and phenylalanine, the CDR3 comprises 15 residues. Only the CDR3 part of the read is kept: 45 bases, read in frame from the first base. The junction shows trimming of 3 bases on V and 3 bases on J, and the gene matches do not reach 7 bases of it. Per the publication, the time point label means: sample taken at primary tumor resection. For TCR sequencing, whole RNA was extracted from tumor and nontumor lung tissue, or from cryopreserved PBMC samples, and no cell sorting was done. Samples were obtained from 72 patients with early-stage, untreated non-small cell lung cancer from the lung TRACERx cohort. Only patients with enough RNA available from two or more tumor regions were chosen for TCR sequencing. Before selection, tumor and adjacent nontumor lung specimens were reviewed by a lung pathologist.

The starting material was normal lung tissue next to the tumor, obtained at surgery. The chain is made from TRBV30 and TRBJ2-2, and TRBD1 aligns with 7 junction nucleotides. The receptor was derived from a male donor with early-stage non-small cell lung cancer. The CDR3: CAWRPRQGDTGELFF. In nucleotides, the sequence is TGTGCCTGGAGACCAAGACAGGGTGACACCGGGGAGCTGTTTTTT.